A selection of T cell receptor beta chains follows, all from one sample in a study of spatial heterogeneity in lung cancer. TCRdb re-derived calls from the 5' RACE reads in MiXCR, one entry per CDR3 protein. There are 25,000 to 30,000 distinct CDR3 sequences in the sample; about 7.1% occur only once, and about 24% lies in the top ten. Sequencing used lung tumor tissue, obtained at surgery. The receptors were gathered from a male donor with early-stage non-small cell lung cancer. Each CDR3 is given with its conserved first and last residue. The D gene is left open where the match is weak. Size is stated for part of the rows, as once, few or many counts, or as a class when the clone is expanded.

V: TRBV6-1
D: TRBD2
size: many
J: TRBJ2-3
CDR3: CASSALGGGRDTQYF

V: TRBV20-1
D: .
size: few
J: TRBJ1-1
CDR3: CSARDSEGGGRAFF

V: TRBV7-2
D: TRBD1
size: .
J: TRBJ2-3
CDR3: CASSLGGGDRDFTDTQYF

V: TRBV20-1
D: TRBD1
size: many
J: TRBJ1-1
CDR3: CSATGQGATNTEAFF

V: TRBV10-2
D: .
size: few
J: TRBJ1-2
CDR3: CASSERGRGGYTF

V: TRBV7-9
D: TRBD1
size: few
J: TRBJ2-7
CDR3: CASSSRQGALFF

V: TRBV20-1
D: .
size: medium-sized
J: TRBJ1-1
CDR3: CSARFPQTFGQPAFF

V: TRBV5-8
D: .
size: .
J: TRBJ1-5
CDR3: CASSLQGQGRQPQHF

V: TRBV20-1
D: .
size: many
J: TRBJ1-2
CDR3: CSARAGQGRYGYTF

V: TRBV10-3
D: .
size: many
J: TRBJ1-1
CDR3: CAISEAGRNTEAFF

V: TRBV20-1
D: .
size: many
J: TRBJ2-2
CDR3: CSARATTSGELFF

V: TRBV7-9
D: .
size: many
J: TRBJ1-2
CDR3: CASSLDTLNYGYTF

V: TRBV2
D: TRBD1
size: many
J: TRBJ1-6
CDR3: CASTLQGAANSPLHF

V: TRBV4-1
D: TRBD1
size: many
J: TRBJ2-3
CDR3: CASSQKPGTGGTDTQYF

V: TRBV20-1
D: .
size: many
J: TRBJ1-2
CDR3: CSARDPFHGYTF

V: TRBV27
D: .
size: many
J: TRBJ2-3
CDR3: CASSLFGTLTDTQYF

V: TRBV28
D: .
size: few
J: TRBJ1-2
CDR3: CASSLSTPGGVYGYTF

V: TRBV27
D: TRBD2
size: .
J: TRBJ2-3
CDR3: CASSYPPGRGKSDTQYF

V: TRBV27
D: TRBD2
size: medium-sized
J: TRBJ2-1
CDR3: CASSLSPAAGGSYNEQFF

V: TRBV27
D: .
size: many
J: TRBJ2-3
CDR3: CASSVLATDTQYF

V: TRBV20-1
D: TRBD2
size: .
J: TRBJ2-3
CDR3: CSASSSGLAATDTQYF

V: TRBV15
D: TRBD1
size: few
J: TRBJ1-1
CDR3: CATSRDRQGVNPTEAFF

V: TRBV5-1
D: TRBD1
size: many
J: TRBJ1-1
CDR3: CASSLGGGTGGLGTEAFF

V: TRBV29-1
D: TRBD1
size: many
J: TRBJ1-2
CDR3: CSAWTGSYSGYTF

V: TRBV27
D: .
size: .
J: TRBJ2-3
CDR3: CASSLFRVSTDTQYF

V: TRBV2
D: .
size: .
J: TRBJ1-4
CDR3: CASSPEGGRLNEKLFF

V: TRBV7-2
D: .
size: .
J: TRBJ1-2
CDR3: CASSPSRAGSNYGYTF

V: TRBV6-6
D: TRBD2
size: few
J: TRBJ2-3
CDR3: CASSRLGEGTDTQYF

V: TRBV6-1
D: .
size: few
J: TRBJ2-2
CDR3: CATGQDLVSTGELFF

V: TRBV5-1
D: .
size: many
J: TRBJ2-2
CDR3: CARNDGARRYTGELFF

V: TRBV14
D: .
size: many
J: TRBJ1-4
CDR3: CASSQNYASVGEKLFF

V: TRBV7-7
D: .
size: .
J: TRBJ2-1
CDR3: CASSPAGFSYNEQFF

V: TRBV7-3
D: TRBD2
size: .
J: TRBJ2-2
CDR3: CASSLNPAGGPGAGELFF

V: TRBV15
D: .
size: .
J: TRBJ1-1
CDR3: CATSREPQGMNTEAFF

V: TRBV7-9
D: .
size: many
J: TRBJ2-3
CDR3: CASRLKTTDTQYF

V: TRBV15
D: TRBD2
size: many
J: TRBJ2-1
CDR3: CATSRERGYGNEQFF

V: TRBV11-3
D: TRBD1
size: many
J: TRBJ2-2
CDR3: CASSPGTETGELFF

V: TRBV14
D: .
size: few
J: TRBJ1-2
CDR3: CASSQVTDYGYTF

V: TRBV7-2
D: TRBD2
size: many
J: TRBJ2-7
CDR3: CASSRTSSEQYF

V: TRBV30
D: TRBD1
size: .
J: TRBJ1-5
CDR3: CAWSVSGGSQPQHF

V: TRBV5-1
D: .
size: few
J: TRBJ2-7
CDR3: CASSLEGYEQYF

V: TRBV20-1
D: .
size: many
J: TRBJ2-2
CDR3: CSAPAGAANTGELFF

V: TRBV28
D: .
size: many
J: TRBJ2-7
CDR3: CASSSALGAGRSYEQYF

V: TRBV5-4
D: .
size: few
J: TRBJ1-3
CDR3: CASSLQGGNTIYF

V: TRBV30
D: .
size: few
J: TRBJ2-1
CDR3: CACRPGRKTLQFF

V: TRBV4-3
D: .
size: .
J: TRBJ2-3
CDR3: CTSSQEAGQGATDTQYF

V: TRBV20-1
D: TRBD2
size: .
J: TRBJ2-1
CDR3: CSAIPAGYNEQFF

V: TRBV6-5
D: TRBD1
size: .
J: TRBJ1-2
CDR3: CASRSPGQGSGYTF

V: TRBV20-1
D: .
size: .
J: TRBJ1-2
CDR3: CAGLRGTYGYTF

V: TRBV3-1
D: .
size: many
J: TRBJ1-2
CDR3: CASSQGRYGYTF

V: TRBV2
D: .
size: many
J: TRBJ1-4
CDR3: CASSTQGHLNEKLFF

V: TRBV7-2
D: .
size: many
J: TRBJ2-3
CDR3: CASSPGSLTDTQYF

V: TRBV5-6
D: .
size: many
J: TRBJ2-5
CDR3: CASSWDSSRETQYF

V: TRBV20-1
D: .
size: many
J: TRBJ1-5
CDR3: CSALTGSSNQPQHF

V: TRBV28
D: .
size: many
J: TRBJ2-1
CDR3: CASSYYNEQFF